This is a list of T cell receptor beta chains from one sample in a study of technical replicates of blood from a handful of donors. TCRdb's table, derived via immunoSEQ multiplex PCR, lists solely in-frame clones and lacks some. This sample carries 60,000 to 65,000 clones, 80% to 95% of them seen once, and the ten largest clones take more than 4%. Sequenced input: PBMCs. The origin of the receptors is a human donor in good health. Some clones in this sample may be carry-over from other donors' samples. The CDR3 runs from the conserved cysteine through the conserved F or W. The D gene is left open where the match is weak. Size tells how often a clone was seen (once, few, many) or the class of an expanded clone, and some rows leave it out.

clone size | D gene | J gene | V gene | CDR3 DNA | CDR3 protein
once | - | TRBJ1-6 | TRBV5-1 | TGCGCCAGCACCAATGGTGGCGGTTATTCACCCCTCCACTTT | CASTNGGGYSPLHF
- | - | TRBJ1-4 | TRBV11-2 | TGTGCCAGCAGCTTAGGGGAACTTACAGGGTCTCGGGAAAAACTGTTTTTT | CASSLGELTGSREKLFF
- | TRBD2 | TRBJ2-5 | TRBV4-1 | TGCGCCAGCAGCCAACCCCTAGGACTAGCGGGGAACCAAGAGACCCAGTACTTC | CASSQPLGLAGNQETQYF
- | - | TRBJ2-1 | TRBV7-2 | TGTGCCAGCAGCTTGGGCGTATTCTCCTACAATGAGCAGTTCTTC | CASSLGVFSYNEQFF
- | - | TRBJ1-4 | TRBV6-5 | TGTGCCAGCAAACGGGCAACTAATGAAAAACTGTTTTTT | CASKRATNEKLFF
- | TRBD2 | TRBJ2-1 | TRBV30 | TGTGCCTGGAGTGTTCTTTCGGGAGGACTCTACAATGAGCAGTTCTTC | CAWSVLSGGLYNEQFF
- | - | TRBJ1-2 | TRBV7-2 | TGTGCCAGCAGCTTTCTGGCAGGTGTTGGCTACACCTTC | CASSFLAGVGYTF
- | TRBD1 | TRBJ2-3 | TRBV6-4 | TGTGCCAGCTCCGGACAGGGGACAGATACGCAGTATTTT | CASSGQGTDTQYF
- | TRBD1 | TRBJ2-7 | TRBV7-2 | TGTGCCAGCAGCTACGGACAGGGGGCATGGCAGTACTTC | CASSYGQGAWQYF
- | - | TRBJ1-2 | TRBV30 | TGTGCCCCCCGGGACTCAGGCGGCTACACCTTC | CAPRDSGGYTF
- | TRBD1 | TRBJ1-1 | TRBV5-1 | TGCGCCAGCAGTCGACAGGGATCTTTCACTGAAGCTTTCTTT | CASSRQGSFTEAFF
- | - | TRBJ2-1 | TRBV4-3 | TGCGCCAGCAGCCAAGAAACGGACTCCTTCTACAATGAGCAGTTCTTC | CASSQETDSFYNEQFF
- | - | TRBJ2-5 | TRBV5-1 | TGCGCCAGCAGCTTGGGTCCGGTTCGATTTCAAGAGGCCCAGTACTTC | CASSLGPVRFQEAQYF
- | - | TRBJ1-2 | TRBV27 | TGTGCCAGCAGTTTATCGTGGGTCTCCTCAGGGGGCTACACCTTC | CASSLSWVSSGGYTF
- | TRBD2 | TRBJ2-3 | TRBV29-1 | TGCAGCGTTGGGTTTAGCGGGGGATACACAGATACGCAGTATTTT | CSVGFSGGYTDTQYF
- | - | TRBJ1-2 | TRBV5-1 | TGCGCCAGCAGCTCTGGGACACGGAATCCGTATGGCTACACCTTC | CASSSGTRNPYGYTF
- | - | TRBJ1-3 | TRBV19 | TGTGCCAGTAGTATAGGTATTATCTACTCTGGAAACACCATATATTTT | CASSIGIIYSGNTIYF
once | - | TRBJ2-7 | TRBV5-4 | TGTGCCAGCAGCTCCTCAGCAGGGGGGATCTACGAGCAGTACTTC | CASSSSAGGIYEQYF
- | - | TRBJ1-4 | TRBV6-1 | TGTGCCAGCAGTACACGGGAGGGGAGGGAAAAACTGTTTTTT | CASSTREGREKLFF
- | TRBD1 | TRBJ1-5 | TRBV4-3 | TGCGCCAGCAGCCAAGATCGTCTAGGGACAGGGGGCAATCAGCCCCAGCATTTT | CASSQDRLGTGGNQPQHF
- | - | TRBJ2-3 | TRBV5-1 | TGCGCCAGCAGCTTGGGAGGGGATACGCAGTATTTT | CASSLGGDTQYF
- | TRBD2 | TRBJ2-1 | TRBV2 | TGTGCCAGCACATCCAACGGGAGGTATCACAATGAGCAGTTCTTC | CASTSNGRYHNEQFF
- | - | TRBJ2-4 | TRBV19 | TGTGCCAGTAGCCCTACCCAGGGCCCAAACATTCAGTACTTC | CASSPTQGPNIQYF
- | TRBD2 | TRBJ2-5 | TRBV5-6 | TGTGCCAGCAGCTTGGGACTAGCGGGGTGGGAGACCCAGTACTTC | CASSLGLAGWETQYF
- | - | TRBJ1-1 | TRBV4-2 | TGTGCCAGCAGCCAAGAGGGGCAAGCTTTCTTT | CASSQEGQAFF
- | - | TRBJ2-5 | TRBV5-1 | TGCGCCAGCAGCTGGGACACCCAAGAGACCCAGTACTTC | CASSWDTQETQYF
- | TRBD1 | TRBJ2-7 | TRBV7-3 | TGTGCCAGCAGCTACGGGGACAGATCCTACGAGCAGTACTTC | CASSYGDRSYEQYF
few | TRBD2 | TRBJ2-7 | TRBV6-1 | TGTGCCAGCCAAGAATTGGCGGGGGTCTCCTACGAGCAGTACTTC | CASQELAGVSYEQYF
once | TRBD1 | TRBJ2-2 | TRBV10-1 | TGCGCCAGCAGTTCCGGGACAGAGAACACCGGGGAGCTGTTTTTT | CASSSGTENTGELFF
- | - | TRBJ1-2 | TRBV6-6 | TGTGCCAGCAGACCCGACAGAGCCTATGGCTACACCTTC | CASRPDRAYGYTF
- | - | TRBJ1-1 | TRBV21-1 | TGTGCCAGCACAATGACGGCGACGGGGAACACTGAAGCTTTCTTT | CASTMTATGNTEAFF
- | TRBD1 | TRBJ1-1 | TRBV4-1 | TGCGCCAGCAGCCCCCAGGGGGCGACTGAAGCTTTCTTT | CASSPQGATEAFF
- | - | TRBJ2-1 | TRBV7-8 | TGTGCCAGCAGCCCCAGGCGACAGAACAATGAGCAGTTCTTC | CASSPRRQNNEQFF
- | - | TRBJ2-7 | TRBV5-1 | TGCGCCAGCAGCTTGGTGGGTCAGGCTGAGCAGTACTTC | CASSLVGQAEQYF
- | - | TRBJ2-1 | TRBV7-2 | TGTGCCAGCAGCTTAGCGGCGACAGTTTACAATGAGCAGTTCTTC | CASSLAATVYNEQFF
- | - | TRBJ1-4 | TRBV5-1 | TGCGCCAGCAGCTTGGGATGGGGACTTGGGGCAACTAATGAAAAACTGTTTTTT | CASSLGWGLGATNEKLFF
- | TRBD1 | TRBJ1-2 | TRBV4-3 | TGCGCCAGCAGCCAAGCCACAGGGGTCTCTGGCTACACCTTC | CASSQATGVSGYTF
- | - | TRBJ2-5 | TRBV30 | TGTGCCTGGAGCCCGGGACTGGCGAGGGGAGAGACCCAGTACTTC | CAWSPGLARGETQYF
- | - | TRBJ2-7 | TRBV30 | TGTGCCTGGAGTGCATTCTACGAGCAGTACTTC | CAWSAFYEQYF
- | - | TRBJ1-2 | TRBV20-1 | TGCAGTGCTAGGCGCGACTATGGCTACACCTTC | CSARRDYGYTF
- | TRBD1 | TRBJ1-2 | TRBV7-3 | TGTGCCAGCAGCCCAGGACAGGGGGCCATCTATGGCTACACCTTC | CASSPGQGAIYGYTF
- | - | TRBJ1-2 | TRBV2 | TGTGCCAGCAGTGATGCACGGGTCAGCAACTATGGCTACACCTTC | CASSDARVSNYGYTF
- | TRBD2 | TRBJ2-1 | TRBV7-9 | TGTGCCAGCAGATCCCCCGGGCGGGGGGGCAATGAGCAGTTCTTC | CASRSPGRGGNEQFF
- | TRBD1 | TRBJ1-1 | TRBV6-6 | TGTGCCAGCAGACCGGGACAGGGAGATACTGAAGCTTTCTTT | CASRPGQGDTEAFF
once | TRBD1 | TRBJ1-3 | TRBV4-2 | TGTGCCAGCAGCCAAGAACTCCGGGGACAGGTTCTCTACTCTGGAAACACCATATATTTT | CASSQELRGQVLYSGNTIYF
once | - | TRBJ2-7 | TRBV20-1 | TGCAGTGTGCGGCCTACCTACGAGCAGTACTTC | CSVRPTYEQYF
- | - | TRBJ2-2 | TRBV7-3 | TGTGCCAGCAGCGCACAGGGCTCTACCGGGGAGCTGTTTTTT | CASSAQGSTGELFF
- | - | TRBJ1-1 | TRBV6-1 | TGTGCCAGCAGTGCCGACAGTAGTGCTTTCTTT | CASSADSSAFF
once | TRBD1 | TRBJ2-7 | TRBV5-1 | TGCGCCAGCAGCCAAGGACAGGGCCCGCAGGAGCAGTACTTC | CASSQGQGPQEQYF
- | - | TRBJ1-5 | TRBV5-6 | TGTGCCAGCAGCTCTACAGGGCTGGATCAGCCCCAGCATTTT | CASSSTGLDQPQHF
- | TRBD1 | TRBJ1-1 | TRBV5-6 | TGTGCCAGCAGCTTGGCGGGACAGGGGGCGAACACTGAAGCTTTCTTT | CASSLAGQGANTEAFF
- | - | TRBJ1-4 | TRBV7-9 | TGTGCCAGCAGCTGGGAAGATTTCCGGGGTGAAAAACTGTTTTTT | CASSWEDFRGEKLFF
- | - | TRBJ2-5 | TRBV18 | TGTGCCAGCTCACCAGCGGTTGGTGTTTTCCAGTACTTC | CASSPAVGVFQYF